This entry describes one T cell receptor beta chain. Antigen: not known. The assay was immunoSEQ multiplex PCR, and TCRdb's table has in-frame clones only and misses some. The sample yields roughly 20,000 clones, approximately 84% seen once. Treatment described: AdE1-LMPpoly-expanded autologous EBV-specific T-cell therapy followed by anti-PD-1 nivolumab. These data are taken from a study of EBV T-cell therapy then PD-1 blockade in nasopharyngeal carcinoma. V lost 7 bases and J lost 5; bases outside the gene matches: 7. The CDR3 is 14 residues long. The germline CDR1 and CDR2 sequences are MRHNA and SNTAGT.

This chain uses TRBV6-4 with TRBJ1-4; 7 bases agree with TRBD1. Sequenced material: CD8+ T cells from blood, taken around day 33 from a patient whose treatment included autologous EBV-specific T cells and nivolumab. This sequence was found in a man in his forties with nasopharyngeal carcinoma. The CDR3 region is CASNETGWNEKLFF. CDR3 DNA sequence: TGTGCCAGCAATGAGACAGGGTGGAATGAAAAACTGTTTTTT.